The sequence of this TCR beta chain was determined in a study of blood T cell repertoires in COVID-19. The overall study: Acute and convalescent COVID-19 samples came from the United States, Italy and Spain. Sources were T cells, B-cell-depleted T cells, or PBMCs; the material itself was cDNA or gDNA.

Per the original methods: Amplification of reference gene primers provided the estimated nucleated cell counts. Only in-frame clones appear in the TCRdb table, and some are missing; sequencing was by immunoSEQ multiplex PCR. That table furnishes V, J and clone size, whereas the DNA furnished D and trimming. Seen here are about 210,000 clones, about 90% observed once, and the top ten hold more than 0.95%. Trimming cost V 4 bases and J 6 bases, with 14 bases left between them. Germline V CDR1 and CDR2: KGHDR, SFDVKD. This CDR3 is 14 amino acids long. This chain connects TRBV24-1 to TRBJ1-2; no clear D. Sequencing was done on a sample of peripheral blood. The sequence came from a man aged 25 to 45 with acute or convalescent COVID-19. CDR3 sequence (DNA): TGTGCCACCAGTGACTGGTCCCGCTCGGATGGCTACACCTTC. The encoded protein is CATSDWSRSDGYTF.